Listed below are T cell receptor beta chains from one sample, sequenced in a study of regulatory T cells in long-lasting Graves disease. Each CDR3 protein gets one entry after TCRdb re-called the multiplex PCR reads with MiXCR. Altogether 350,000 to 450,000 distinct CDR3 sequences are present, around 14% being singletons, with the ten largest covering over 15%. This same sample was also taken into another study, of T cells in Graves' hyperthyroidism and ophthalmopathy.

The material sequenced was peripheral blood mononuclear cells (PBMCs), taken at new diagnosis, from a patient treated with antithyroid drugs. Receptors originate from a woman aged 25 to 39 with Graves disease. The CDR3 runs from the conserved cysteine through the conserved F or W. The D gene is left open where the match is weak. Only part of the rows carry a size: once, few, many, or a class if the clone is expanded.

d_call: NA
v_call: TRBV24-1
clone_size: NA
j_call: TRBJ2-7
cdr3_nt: TGTGCCACCAGTGATGCCCGTAGGGGAGGGACAGGAGTCTACGAGCAGTACTTC
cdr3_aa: CATSDARRGGTGVYEQYF

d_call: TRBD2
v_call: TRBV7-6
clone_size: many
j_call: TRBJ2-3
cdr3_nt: TGTGCCAGCAGTCGACTCGGGACTAGCGGCACAGATACGCAGTATTTT
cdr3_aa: CASSRLGTSGTDTQYF

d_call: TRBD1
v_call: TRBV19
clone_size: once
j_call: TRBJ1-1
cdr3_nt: TGTGCCAGTAGTACCGAGGGGGCTAACACTGAAGCTTTCTTT
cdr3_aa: CASSTEGANTEAFF

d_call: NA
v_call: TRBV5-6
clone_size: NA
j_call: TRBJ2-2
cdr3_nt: TGTGCCAGCAGCTTTCAGGGTCGGGAGAACACCGGGGAGCTGTTTTTT
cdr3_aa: CASSFQGRENTGELFF

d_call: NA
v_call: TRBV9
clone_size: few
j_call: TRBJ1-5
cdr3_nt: TGTGCCAGCAGCGTGGGGAGTAGCAATCAGCCCCAGCATTTT
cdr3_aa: CASSVGSSNQPQHF

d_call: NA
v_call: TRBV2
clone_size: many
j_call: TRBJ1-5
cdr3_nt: TGTGCCAGCAGGATGAATCAGCCCCAGCATTTT
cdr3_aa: CASRMNQPQHF

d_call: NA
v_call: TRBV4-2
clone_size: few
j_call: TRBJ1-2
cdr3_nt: TGTGCCAGCAGCCAAGAGCGGGCAGGGTCGTCCACCTTC
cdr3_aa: CASSQERAGSSTF

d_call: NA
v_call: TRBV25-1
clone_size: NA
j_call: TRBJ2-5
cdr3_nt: TGTGCCAGCAGTGGTCCCGCGGGGAGGGAGACCCAGTACTTC
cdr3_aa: CASSGPAGRETQYF

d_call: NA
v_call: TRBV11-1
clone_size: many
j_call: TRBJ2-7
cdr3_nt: TGTGCCAGCAGCTTAGCTGGGGGAACCGACAGTCCCGCCTACGAGCAGTACTTC
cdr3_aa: CASSLAGGTDSPAYEQYF

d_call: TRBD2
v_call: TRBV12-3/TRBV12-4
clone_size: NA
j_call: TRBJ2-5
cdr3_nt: TGTGCCAGCATCCCGACTAGCGGGAACAAAGGGTTCCATTTGACCCAGTACTTC
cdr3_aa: CASIPTSGNKGFHLTQYF

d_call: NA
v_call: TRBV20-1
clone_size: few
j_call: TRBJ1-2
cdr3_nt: TGCAGTGCTAGTTGGGCGCGCGAGAGGAGCTACACCTTC
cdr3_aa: CSASWARERSYTF

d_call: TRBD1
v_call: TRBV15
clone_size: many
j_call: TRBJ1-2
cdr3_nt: TGTGCCACCAGCACGCGGGACAGGCGGTATGGCTACACCTTC
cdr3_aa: CATSTRDRRYGYTF

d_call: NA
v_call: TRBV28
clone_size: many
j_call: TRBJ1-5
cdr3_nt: TGTGCCAGCAGGGCCGGGACGGGCAATCAGCCCCAGCATTTT
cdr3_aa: CASRAGTGNQPQHF

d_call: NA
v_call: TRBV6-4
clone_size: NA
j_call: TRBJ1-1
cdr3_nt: TGTGCCAGCAGACGGTACGGCAACACTGAAGCTTTCTTT
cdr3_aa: CASRRYGNTEAFF

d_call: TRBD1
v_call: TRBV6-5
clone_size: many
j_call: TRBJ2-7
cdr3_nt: TGTGCCAGCAGTTACTCGAAGGGGACAGGCAGCTACGAGCAGTACTTC
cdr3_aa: CASSYSKGTGSYEQYF

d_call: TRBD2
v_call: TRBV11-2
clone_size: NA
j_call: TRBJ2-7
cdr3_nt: TGTGCCAGCAGACGCGAGGGACTAGCGGGAGCCTCCCCGGGTAGGTACGAGCAGTACTTC
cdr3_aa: CASRREGLAGASPGRYEQYF

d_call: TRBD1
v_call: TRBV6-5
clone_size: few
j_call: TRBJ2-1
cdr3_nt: TGTGCCAGCAGTTCGGAGACAGGGGGCCTACCAATGGAGCAGTTCTTC
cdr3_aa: CASSSETGGLPMEQFF

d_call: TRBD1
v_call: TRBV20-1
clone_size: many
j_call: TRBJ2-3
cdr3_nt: TGCAGTGCTGAGGGACAGGGAACAGATACGCAGTATTTT
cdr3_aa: CSAEGQGTDTQYF

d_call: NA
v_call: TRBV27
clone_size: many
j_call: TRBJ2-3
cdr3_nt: TGTGCCAGCAGTTTATCTAAAGGGACAGATACGCAGTATTTT
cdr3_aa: CASSLSKGTDTQYF

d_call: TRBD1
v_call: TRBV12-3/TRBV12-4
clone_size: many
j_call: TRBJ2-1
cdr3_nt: TGTGCCAGCAGTTTGCGGCCAGGGGGCAAGAATGAGCAGTTCTTC
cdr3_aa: CASSLRPGGKNEQFF

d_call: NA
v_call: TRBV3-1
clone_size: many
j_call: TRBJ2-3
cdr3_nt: TGTGCCAGCAGCCCATACCCCCTTGCGACTAGCACAGATACGCAGTATTTT
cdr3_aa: CASSPYPLATSTDTQYF

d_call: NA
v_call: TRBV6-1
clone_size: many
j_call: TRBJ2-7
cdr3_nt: TGTGCCAGCAGCTTAGGGGTCGGGTCCTACGAGCAGTACTTC
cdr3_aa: CASSLGVGSYEQYF

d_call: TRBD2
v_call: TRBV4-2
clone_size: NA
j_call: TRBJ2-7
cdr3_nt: TGTGCCAGCAGCCAATACGGGGGGGCCCGGGGCGAGCAGTACTTC
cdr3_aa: CASSQYGGARGEQYF

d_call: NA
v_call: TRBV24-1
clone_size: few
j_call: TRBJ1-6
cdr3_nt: TGTGCCACCAGTGATTCAGGAAATAATTCACCCCTCCACTTT
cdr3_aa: CATSDSGNNSPLHF

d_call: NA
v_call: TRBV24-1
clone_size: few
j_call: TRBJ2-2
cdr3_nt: TGTGCCACCAGCCCCAGGTCCCCCGGGGAGCTGTTTTTT
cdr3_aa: CATSPRSPGELFF

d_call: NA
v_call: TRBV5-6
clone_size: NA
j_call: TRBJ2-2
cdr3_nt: TGTGCCAGCAGCTTGGGGTCTAAAACCGGGGAGCTGTTTTTT
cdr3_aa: CASSLGSKTGELFF

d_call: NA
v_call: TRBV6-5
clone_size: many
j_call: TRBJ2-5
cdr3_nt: TGTGCCAGCAGTTACTCGAGGGATGGGACCCAGTACTTC
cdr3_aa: CASSYSRDGTQYF

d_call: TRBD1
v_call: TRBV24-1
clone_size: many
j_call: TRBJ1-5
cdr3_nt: TGTGCCACCAGTGACCAGCGGACAGGGGGCGATCAGCCCCAGCATTTT
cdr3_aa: CATSDQRTGGDQPQHF

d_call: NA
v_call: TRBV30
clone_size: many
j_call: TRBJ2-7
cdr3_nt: TGTGCCTGGATCGGTACGGGAGTAAACGAGCAGTACTTC
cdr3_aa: CAWIGTGVNEQYF

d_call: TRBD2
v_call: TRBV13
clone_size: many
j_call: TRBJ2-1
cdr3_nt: TGTGCCAGCAGCTTACTTCTAGCGGGAGTCAATGAGCAGTTCTTC
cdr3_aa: CASSLLLAGVNEQFF

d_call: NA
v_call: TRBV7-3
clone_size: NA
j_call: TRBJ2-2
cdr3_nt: TGTGCCAGCAGCTTATCGAAGGCCGGGGAGCTGTTTTTT
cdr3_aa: CASSLSKAGELFF

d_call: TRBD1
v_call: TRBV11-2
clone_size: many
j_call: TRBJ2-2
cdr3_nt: TGTGCCAGCAGATCCAGGGACAGGGGGCTGACCGGGGAGCTGTTTTTT
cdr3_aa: CASRSRDRGLTGELFF

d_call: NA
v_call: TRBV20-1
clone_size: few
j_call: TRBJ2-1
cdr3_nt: TGCAGTGCTAACAGCGAGTCAAACTACAATGAGCAGTTCTTC
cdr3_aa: CSANSESNYNEQFF

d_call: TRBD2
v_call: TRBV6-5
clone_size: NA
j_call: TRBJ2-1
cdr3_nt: TGTGCCAGCAGTTACGGCCGTAGCGGGAGGGCACACAATGAGCAGTTCTTC
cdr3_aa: CASSYGRSGRAHNEQFF

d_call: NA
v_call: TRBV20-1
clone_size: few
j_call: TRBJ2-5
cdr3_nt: TGCAGTGCTAGAGATTATTATTTAGCCAGGGGAGTGAAGACCCAGTACTTC
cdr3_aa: CSARDYYLARGVKTQYF

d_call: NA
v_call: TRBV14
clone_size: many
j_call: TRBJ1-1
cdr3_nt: TGTGCCAGCAGCCGCCTCGCGACAGCGAACACTGAAGCTTTCTTT
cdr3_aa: CASSRLATANTEAFF

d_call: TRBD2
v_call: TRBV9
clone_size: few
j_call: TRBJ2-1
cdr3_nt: TGTGCCAGCAGCGTCCCTAGAGCGGGAGGAGGGTACAATGAGCAGTTCTTC
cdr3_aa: CASSVPRAGGGYNEQFF

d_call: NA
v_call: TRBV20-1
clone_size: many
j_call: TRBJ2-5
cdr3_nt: TGCAGTGCTAGAGATCAGTGGGGAGTGCAGACTTTACACCAAGAGACCCAGTACTTC
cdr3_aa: CSARDQWGVQTLHQETQYF

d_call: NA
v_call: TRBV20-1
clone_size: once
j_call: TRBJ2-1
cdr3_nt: TGCAGTGCCATTGGGCTAGCGCAAAGCTACAATGAGCAGTTCTTC
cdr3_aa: CSAIGLAQSYNEQFF

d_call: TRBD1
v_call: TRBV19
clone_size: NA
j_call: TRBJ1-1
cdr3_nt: TGTGCCAGTAGAACCGGGACAGACAACACTGGAGCTTTCTTT
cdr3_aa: CASRTGTDNTGAFF

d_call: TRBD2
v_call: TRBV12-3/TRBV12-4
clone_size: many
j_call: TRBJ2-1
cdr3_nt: TGTGCCAGCACTGCGGCGGGGACTAGCCGTAAAGTACAAAAGTGCTTC
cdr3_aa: CASTAAGTSRKVQKCF

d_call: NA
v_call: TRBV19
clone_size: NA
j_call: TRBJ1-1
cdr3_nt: TGTGCCAGTAGTATGCAGAGGGTGAACACTGAAGCTTTCTTT
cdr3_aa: CASSMQRVNTEAFF

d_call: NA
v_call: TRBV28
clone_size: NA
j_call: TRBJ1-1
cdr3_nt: TGTGCCAGCAGTAGACGGACAGACACTGAAGCTTTCTTT
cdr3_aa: CASSRRTDTEAFF

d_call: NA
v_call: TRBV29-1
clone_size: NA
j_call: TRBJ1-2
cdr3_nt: TGCAGCGTGAGCGGGGGGCCTCGGTATGGCTACACCTTC
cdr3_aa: CSVSGGPRYGYTF

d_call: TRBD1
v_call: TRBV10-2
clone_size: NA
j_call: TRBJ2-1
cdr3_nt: TGCGCCAGCAGTGGGACAGGGGGCTACGAGCAGTTCTTC
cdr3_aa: CASSGTGGYEQFF

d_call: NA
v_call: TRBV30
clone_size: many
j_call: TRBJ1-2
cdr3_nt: TGTGCCTGGAGTGTACACGGCGATGGCTACACCTTC
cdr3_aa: CAWSVHGDGYTF

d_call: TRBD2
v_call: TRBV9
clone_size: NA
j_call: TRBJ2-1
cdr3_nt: TGTGCCAGCACCCGGGGACTAGCGACGAGCAATGAGCAGTTCTTC
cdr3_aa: CASTRGLATSNEQFF

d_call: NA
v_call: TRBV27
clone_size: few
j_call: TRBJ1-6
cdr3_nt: TGTGCCAGCAGTCAGAGACAGTATAATTCACCCCTCCACTTT
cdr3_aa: CASSQRQYNSPLHF

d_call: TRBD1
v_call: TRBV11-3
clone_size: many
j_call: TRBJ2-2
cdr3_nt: TGTGCCAGCAGCTCGACAGGGCCCATCAACACCGGGGAGCTGTTTTTT
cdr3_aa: CASSSTGPINTGELFF

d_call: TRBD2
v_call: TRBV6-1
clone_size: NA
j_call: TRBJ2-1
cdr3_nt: TGTGCCAGCAGTCTCCTAGCGGGAGGGGCCAATGAGCAGTTCTTC
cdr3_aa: CASSLLAGGANEQFF

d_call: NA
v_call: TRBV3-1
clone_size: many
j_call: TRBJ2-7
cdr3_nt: TGTGCCAGCAGCCAACAACCTCGAAGCTACGAGCAGTACTTC
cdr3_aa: CASSQQPRSYEQYF

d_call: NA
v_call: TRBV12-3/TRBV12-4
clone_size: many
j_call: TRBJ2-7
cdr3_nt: TGTGCCAGCAGTTTACTTCCCTACGAGCAGTACTTC
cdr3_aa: CASSLLPYEQYF